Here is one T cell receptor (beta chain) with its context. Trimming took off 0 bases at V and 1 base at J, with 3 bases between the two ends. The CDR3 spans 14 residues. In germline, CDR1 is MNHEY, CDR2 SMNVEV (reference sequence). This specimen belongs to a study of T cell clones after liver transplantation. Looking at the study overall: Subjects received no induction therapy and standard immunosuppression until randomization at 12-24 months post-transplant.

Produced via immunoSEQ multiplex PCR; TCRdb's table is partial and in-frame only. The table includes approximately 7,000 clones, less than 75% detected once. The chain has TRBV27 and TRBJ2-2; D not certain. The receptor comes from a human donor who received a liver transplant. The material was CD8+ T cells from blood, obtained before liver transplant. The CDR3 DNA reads TGTGCCAGCAGTTTATCCGTGAACACCGGGGAGCTGTTTTTT. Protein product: CASSLSVNTGELFF.